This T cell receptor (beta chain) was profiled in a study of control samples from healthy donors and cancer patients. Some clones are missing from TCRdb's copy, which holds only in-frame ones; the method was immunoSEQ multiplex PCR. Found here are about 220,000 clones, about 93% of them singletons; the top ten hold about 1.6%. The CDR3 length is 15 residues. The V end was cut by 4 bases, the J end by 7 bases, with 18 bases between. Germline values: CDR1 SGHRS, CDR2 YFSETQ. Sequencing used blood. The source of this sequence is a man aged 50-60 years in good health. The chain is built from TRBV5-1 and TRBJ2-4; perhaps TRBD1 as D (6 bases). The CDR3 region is CASSILQGRSNIQYF. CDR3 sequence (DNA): TGCGCCAGCAGCATTTTACAGGGAAGAAGCAACATTCAGTACTTC.